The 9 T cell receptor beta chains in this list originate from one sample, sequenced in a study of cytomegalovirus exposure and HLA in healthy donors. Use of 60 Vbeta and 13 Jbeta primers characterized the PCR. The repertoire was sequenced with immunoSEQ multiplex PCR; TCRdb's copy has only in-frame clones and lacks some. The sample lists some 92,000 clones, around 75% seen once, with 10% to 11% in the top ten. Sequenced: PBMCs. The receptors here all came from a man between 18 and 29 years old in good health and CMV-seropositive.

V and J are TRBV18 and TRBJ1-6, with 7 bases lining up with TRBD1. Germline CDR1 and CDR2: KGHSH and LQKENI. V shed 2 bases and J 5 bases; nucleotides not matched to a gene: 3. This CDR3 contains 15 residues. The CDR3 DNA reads TGTGCCAGCTCACCAGACAGGGCACATAATTCACCCCTCCACTTT. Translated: CASSPDRAHNSPLHF. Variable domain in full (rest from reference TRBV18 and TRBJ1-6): NAGVMQNPRHLVRRRGQEARLRCSPMKGHSHVYWYRQLPEEGLKFMVYLQKENIIDESGMPKERFSAEFPKEGPSILRIQQVVRGDSAAYFCASSPDRAHNSPLHFGNGTRLTVT.

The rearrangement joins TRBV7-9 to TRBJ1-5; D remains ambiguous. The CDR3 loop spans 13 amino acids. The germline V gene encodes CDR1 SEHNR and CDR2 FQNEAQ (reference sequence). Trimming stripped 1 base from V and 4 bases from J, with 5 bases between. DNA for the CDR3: TGTGCCAGCAGCTTAGACAGAAATCAGCCCCAGCATTTT. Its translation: CASSLDRNQPQHF. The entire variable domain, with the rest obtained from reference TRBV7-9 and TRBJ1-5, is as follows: DTGVSQNPRHKITKRGQNVTFRCDPISEHNRLYWYRQTLGQGPEFLTYFQNEAQLEKSRLLSDRFSAERPKGSFSTLEIQRTEQGDSAMYLCASSLDRNQPQHFGDGTRLSIL.

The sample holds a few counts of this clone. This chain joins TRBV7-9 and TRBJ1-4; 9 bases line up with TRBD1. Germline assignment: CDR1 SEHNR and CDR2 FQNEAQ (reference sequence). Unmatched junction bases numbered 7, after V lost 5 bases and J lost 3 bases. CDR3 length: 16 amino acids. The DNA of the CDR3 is TGTGCCAGCAGCGGACGGACAGGGGATCCTAATGAAAAACTGTTTTTT. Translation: CASSGRTGDPNEKLFF.

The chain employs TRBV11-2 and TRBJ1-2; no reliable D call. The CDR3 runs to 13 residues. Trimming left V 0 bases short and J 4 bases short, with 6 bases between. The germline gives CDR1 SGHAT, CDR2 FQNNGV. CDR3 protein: CASSLEGSYGYTF. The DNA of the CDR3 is TGTGCCAGCAGCTTAGAGGGCAGCTATGGCTACACCTTC.

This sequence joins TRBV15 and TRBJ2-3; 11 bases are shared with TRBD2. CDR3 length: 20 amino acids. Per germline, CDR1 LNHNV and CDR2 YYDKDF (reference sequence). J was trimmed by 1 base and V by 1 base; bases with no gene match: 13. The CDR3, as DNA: TGTGCCACCAGCAGAGCGGACGGTAGCGGGGGGGTATTTGGCACAGATACGCAGTATTTT. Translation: CATSRADGSGGVFGTDTQYF.

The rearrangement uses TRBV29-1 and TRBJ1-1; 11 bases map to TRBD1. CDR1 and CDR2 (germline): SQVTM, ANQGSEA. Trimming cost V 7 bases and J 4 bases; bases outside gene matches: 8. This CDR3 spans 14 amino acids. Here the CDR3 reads CSATIGTGGTEAFF. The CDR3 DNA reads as TGCAGCGCCACAATTGGGACAGGGGGCACTGAAGCTTTCTTT.

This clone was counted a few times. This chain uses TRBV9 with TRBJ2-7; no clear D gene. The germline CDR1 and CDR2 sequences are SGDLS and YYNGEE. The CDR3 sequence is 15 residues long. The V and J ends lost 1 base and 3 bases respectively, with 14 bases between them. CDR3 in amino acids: CASSVTPTEIYEQYF. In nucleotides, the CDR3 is TGTGCCAGCAGCGTAACCCCTACAGAGATCTACGAGCAGTACTTC. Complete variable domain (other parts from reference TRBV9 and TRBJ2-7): DSGVTQTPKHLITATGQRVTLRCSPRSGDLSVYWYQQSLDQGLQFLIQYYNGEERAKGNILERFSAQQFPDLHSELNLSSLELGDSALYFCASSVTPTEIYEQYFGPGTRLTVT.

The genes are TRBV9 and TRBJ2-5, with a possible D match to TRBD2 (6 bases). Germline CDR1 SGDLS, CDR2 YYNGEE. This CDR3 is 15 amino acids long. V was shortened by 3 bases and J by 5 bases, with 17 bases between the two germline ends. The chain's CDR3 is CASSGTPGSGETQYF. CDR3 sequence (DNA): TGTGCCAGCAGCGGAACTCCCGGAAGCGGGGAGACCCAGTACTTC.

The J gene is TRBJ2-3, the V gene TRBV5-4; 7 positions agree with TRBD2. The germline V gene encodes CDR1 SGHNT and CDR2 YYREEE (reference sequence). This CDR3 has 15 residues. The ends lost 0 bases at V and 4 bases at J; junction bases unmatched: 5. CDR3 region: CASSLVGGRADTQYF. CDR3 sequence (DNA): TGTGCCAGCAGCTTGGTCGGGGGGAGGGCAGATACGCAGTATTTT.